This entry concerns a single T cell receptor beta chain. As yet, its antigen is unknown. The data derive from a study of T cell responses to AZD1222 COVID-19 vaccine. Study-wide points: Repertoires were collected only later (after the peak T cell response had occurred). Targets within unmutated variant regions were reportedly found for nearly half of spike-specific TCRs. The donor cohort was predominantly white British with a female majority, and clonal diversity may have been underestimated. CD4 TCRs associated with vaccination spanned spike, dominating at 160-218 and 743-854.

This CDR3 comprises 15 residues. Per the germline V gene, CDR1 is SEHNR and CDR2 is FQNEAQ (reference sequence). V lost 0 bases, J lost 6 bases, and 14 bases lay in between. The protocol was immunoSEQ multiplex PCR, while the TCRdb copy is restricted to in-frame clones and leaves out a portion. The sample records over 100,000 clones, 75% to 90% being singletons. The input for sequencing was peripheral blood, taken on day 0 of AZD1222 vaccination. V and J are TRBV7-9 and TRBJ1-2; D possibly corresponds to TRBD1 (5 bases). The receptor's source is an adult in good health. The DNA of the CDR3 is TGTGCCAGCAGCTTAGCGCTGGCGGCAGGGAATGGCTACACCTTC. It translates to CASSLALAAGNGYTF.